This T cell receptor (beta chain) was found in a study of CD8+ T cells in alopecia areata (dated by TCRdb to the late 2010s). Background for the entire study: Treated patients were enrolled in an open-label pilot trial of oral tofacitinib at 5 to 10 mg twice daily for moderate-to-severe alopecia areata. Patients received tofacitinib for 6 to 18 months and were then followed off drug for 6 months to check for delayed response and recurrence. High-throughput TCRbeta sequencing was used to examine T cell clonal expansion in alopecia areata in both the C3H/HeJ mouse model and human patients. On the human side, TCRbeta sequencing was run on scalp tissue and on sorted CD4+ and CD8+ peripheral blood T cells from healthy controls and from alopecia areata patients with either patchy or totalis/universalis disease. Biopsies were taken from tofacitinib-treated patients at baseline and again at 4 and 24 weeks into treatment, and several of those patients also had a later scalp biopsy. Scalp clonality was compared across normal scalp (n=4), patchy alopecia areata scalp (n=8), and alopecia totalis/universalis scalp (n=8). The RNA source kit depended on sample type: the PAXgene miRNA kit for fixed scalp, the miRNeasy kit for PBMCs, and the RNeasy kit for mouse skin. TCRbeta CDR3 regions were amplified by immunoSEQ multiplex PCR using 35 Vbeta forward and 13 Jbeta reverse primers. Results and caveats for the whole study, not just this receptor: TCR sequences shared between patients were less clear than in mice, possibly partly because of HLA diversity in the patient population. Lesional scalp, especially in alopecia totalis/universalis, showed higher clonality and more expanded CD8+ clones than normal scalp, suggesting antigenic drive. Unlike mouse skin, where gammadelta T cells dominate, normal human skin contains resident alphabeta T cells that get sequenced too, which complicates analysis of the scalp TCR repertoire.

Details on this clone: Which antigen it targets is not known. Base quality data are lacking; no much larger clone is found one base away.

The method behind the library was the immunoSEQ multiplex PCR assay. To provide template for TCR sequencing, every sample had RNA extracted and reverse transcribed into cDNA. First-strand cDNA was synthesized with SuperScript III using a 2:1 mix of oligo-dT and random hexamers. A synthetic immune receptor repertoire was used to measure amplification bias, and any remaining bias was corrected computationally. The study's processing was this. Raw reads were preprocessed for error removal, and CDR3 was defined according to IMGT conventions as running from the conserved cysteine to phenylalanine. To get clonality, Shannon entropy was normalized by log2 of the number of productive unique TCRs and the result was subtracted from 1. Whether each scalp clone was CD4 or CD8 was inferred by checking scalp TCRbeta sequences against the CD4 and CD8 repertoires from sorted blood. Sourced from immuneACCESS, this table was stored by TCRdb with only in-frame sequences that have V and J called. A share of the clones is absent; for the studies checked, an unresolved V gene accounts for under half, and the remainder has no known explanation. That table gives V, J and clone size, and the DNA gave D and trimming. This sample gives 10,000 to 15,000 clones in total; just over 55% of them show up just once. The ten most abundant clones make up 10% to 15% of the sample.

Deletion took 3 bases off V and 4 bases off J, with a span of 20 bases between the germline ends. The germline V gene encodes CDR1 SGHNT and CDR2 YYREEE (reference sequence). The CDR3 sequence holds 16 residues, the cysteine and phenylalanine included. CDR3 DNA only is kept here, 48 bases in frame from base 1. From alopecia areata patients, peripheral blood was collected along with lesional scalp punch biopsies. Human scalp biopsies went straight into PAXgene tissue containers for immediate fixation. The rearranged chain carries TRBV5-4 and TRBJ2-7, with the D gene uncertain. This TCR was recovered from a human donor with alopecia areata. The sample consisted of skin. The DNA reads TGTGCCAGCAGCTCCAGTCCGGGCAATTTCAATTACGAGCAGTACTTC. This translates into CASSSSPGNFNYEQYF.